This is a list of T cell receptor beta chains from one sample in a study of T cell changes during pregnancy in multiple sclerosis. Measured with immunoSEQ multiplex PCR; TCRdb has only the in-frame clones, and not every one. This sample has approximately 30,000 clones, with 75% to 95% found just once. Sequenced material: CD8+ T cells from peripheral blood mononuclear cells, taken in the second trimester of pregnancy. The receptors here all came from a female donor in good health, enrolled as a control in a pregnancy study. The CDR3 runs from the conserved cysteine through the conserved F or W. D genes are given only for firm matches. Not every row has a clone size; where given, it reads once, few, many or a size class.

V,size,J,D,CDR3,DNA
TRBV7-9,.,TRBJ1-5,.,CASSLESAAQPQHF,TGTGCCAGCAGCTTAGAGTCCGCGGCTCAGCCCCAGCATTTT
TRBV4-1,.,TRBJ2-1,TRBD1,CASSRLQGVRYNEQFF,TGCGCCAGCAGCCGACTACAGGGGGTCCGCTACAATGAGCAGTTCTTC
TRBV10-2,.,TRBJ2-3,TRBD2,CASWLAGGADTQYF,TGCGCCAGCTGGCTAGCGGGGGGGGCAGATACGCAGTATTTT
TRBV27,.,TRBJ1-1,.,CASSAGTEAFF,TGTGCCAGCAGCGCAGGGACTGAAGCTTTCTTT
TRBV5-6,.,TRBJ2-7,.,CASSLSGHSPEQYF,TGTGCCAGCAGCTTATCGGGACATAGCCCCGAGCAGTACTTC
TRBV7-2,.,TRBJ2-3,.,CASSLHGSDTQYF,TGTGCCAGCAGCTTACACGGGTCCGATACGCAGTATTTT
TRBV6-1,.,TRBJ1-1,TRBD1,CASSPQGGANTEAFF,TGTGCCAGCAGTCCCCAAGGGGGCGCGAACACTGAAGCTTTCTTT
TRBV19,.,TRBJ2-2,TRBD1,CASHDGTGVTGELFF,TGTGCCAGTCACGATGGGACAGGGGTCACCGGGGAGCTGTTTTTT
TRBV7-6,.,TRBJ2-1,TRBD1,CASSSRTGGDNEQFF,TGTGCCAGCAGCTCCCGGACAGGGGGGGACAATGAGCAGTTCTTC
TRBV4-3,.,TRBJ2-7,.,CASSQVPGYEQYF,TGCGCCAGCAGCCAAGTCCCGGGATACGAGCAGTACTTC
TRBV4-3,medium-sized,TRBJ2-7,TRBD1,CASSQEGGTGGYEQYF,TGCGCCAGCAGCCAAGAGGGCGGGACAGGGGGCTACGAGCAGTACTTC
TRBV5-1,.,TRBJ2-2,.,CASSLGGPGELFF,TGCGCCAGCAGCTTGGGAGGGCCCGGGGAGCTGTTTTTT
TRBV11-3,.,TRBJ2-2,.,CASSSGAGLPNTGELFF,TGTGCCAGCAGTTCCGGCGCCGGACTACCGAACACCGGGGAGCTGTTTTTT
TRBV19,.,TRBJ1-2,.,CASSPPRDYGYTF,TGTGCCAGTAGTCCCCCTCGGGACTATGGCTACACCTTC
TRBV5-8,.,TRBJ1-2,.,CASSLAGRDGYTF,TGTGCCAGCAGCTTGGCCGGCAGGGATGGCTACACCTTC
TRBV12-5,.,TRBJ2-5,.,CASGAPGGDLYQETQYF,TGTGCTAGTGGTGCCCCGGGTGGTGATTTGTACCAAGAGACCCAGTACTTC
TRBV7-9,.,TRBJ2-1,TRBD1,CASSLLTGGFKSDEQFF,TGTGCCAGCAGCTTATTAACAGGGGGCTTTAAGTCGGATGAGCAGTTCTTC
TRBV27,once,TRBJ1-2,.,CASSPLGRGYGYTF,TGTGCCAGCAGTCCCCTTGGCAGGGGCTATGGCTACACCTTC
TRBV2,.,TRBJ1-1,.,CACGRGTEAFF,TGTGCCTGTGGAAGGGGTACTGAAGCTTTCTTT
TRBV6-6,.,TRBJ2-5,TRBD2,CASSYSLAGEQETQYF,TGTGCCAGCAGTTACTCGTTAGCGGGGGAGCAAGAGACCCAGTACTTC
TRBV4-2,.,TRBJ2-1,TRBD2,CASSPSTSGGEQFF,TGTGCCAGCAGCCCTTCGACTAGCGGGGGAGAGCAGTTCTTC
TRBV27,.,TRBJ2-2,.,CAIREVTTGELFF,TGTGCCATCAGGGAGGTGACCACCGGGGAGCTGTTTTTT
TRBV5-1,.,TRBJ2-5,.,CASSTRQAQETQYF,TGCGCCAGCAGCACCCGACAGGCGCAAGAGACCCAGTACTTC
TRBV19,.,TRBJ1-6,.,CASSPEAYNSPLHF,TGTGCCAGTAGCCCCGAGGCCTATAATTCACCCCTCCACTTT
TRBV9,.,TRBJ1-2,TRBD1,CASSVVPLRDRGGYTF,TGTGCCAGCAGCGTAGTCCCCCTGAGGGACAGGGGTGGCTACACCTTC
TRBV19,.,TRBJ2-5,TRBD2,CASSWASGEETQYF,TGTGCCAGTAGTTGGGCTAGCGGGGAAGAGACCCAGTACTTC
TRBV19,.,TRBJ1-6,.,CASSSRNAGEGYNSPLHF,TGTGCCAGTAGCTCCAGGAATGCAGGGGAGGGGTATAATTCACCCCTCCACTTT